Listed below are T cell receptor beta chains from one sample, sequenced in a study of beta chain features in type 1 diabetes. Repertoires were generated with immunoSEQ multiplex PCR, while TCRdb's copy carries only in-frame clones and drops some. The sample lists over 300,000 clones, less than 9.5% occurring once. Sequenced: central memory CD4+ T cells from blood. The receptor source for this set is a young woman in good health. Each CDR3 is given with its conserved first and last residue. A D gene is named only where the DNA matches it firmly. Clone size is not always given. Where it is, it says once, few, many or a class for expanded clones.

j_call d_call clone_size v_call cdr3_nt cdr3_aa
TRBJ1-1 TRBD1 many TRBV28 TGTGCCAGCAGACCCGGGACAGGGTACACTGAAGCTTTCTTT CASRPGTGYTEAFF
TRBJ2-2 NA NA TRBV7-6 TGTGCCAGCAGCCCGCAGAGTTGGGGTACCGGGGAGCTGTTTTTT CASSPQSWGTGELFF
TRBJ2-4 NA NA TRBV28 TGTGCCAGCACCCCTTGGGGAATGGGTTCAGCCAAAAACATTCAGTACTTC CASTPWGMGSAKNIQYF
TRBJ2-7 TRBD2 NA TRBV10-3 TGTGCCATCAGTTTTAGCGGGGGCGAGCAGTACTTC CAISFSGGEQYF
TRBJ2-7 NA NA TRBV5-4 TGTGCCAGCAGCTCCCACACCTCCCACGAGCAGTACTTC CASSSHTSHEQYF
TRBJ2-7 TRBD1 many TRBV4-3 TGCGCCAGCAGCCGGGACAGGGGCTACGAGCAGTACTTC CASSRDRGYEQYF
TRBJ2-2 NA NA TRBV9 TGTGCCAGCAGCAGTAGCACGGGCGGGGAGCTGTTTTTT CASSSSTGGELFF
TRBJ2-7 TRBD2 NA TRBV7-9 TGTGCCAGCAGCTTCAGTAGCGGGTTAACCTACGAGCAGTACTTC CASSFSSGLTYEQYF
TRBJ1-3 NA NA TRBV6-6 TGTGCCAGCAGTTACTCATTAAGCTCTGGAAACACCATATATTTT CASSYSLSSGNTIYF
TRBJ2-1 TRBD2 many TRBV7-3 TGTGCCAGCAGCTCAAATAGCGGGAGCCGACGGTTCTTC CASSSNSGSRRFF
TRBJ1-2 NA many TRBV14 TGTGCCAGCAGCCGGGCGACAGGCCCATATGGCTATGGCTACACCTTC CASSRATGPYGYGYTF
TRBJ2-1 TRBD2 many TRBV5-1 TGCGCCAGCAGGCGACTAGCGTCCTCCTACAATGAGCAGTTCTTC CASRRLASSYNEQFF
TRBJ1-4 TRBD1 NA TRBV9 TGTGCCAGCAGCCGGGGGACAGAAAATGAAAAACTGTTTTTT CASSRGTENEKLFF
TRBJ2-7 NA many TRBV14 TGTGCCAGCAACCGGGACGCTAGCTCCTACGAGCAGTACTTC CASNRDASSYEQYF
TRBJ1-1 TRBD1 NA TRBV28 TGTGCCAGCAATAAACAGGGGATGAAAGCTTTCTTT CASNKQGMKAFF
TRBJ2-1 TRBD2 NA TRBV4-2 TGTGCCAGCAGCCCCACTAGCGGGAGAGGCGGAGGCGATGAGCAGTTCTTC CASSPTSGRGGGDEQFF
TRBJ2-1 TRBD2 few TRBV7-3 TGTGCCAGCAGCTCCTCTAGCGGGAGGGCCATCAATGAGCAGTTCTTC CASSSSSGRAINEQFF
TRBJ2-1 TRBD1 NA TRBV9 TGTGCCAGCAGCAAGACAGGGAGCTCCTACAATGAGCAGTTCTTC CASSKTGSSYNEQFF
TRBJ1-1 NA NA TRBV2 TGTGCCAGCAGGCCCGGGACAAGGAACACTGAAGCTTTCTTT CASRPGTRNTEAFF
TRBJ1-2 TRBD1 few TRBV27 TGTGCCAGCAGTTTGACAGGGCTCTATGGCTACACCTTC CASSLTGLYGYTF
TRBJ2-1 NA few TRBV7-8 TGTGCCAGCAGCGTAGAATTGATGCGGAATGAGCAGTTCTTC CASSVELMRNEQFF
TRBJ2-2 NA few TRBV19 TGTGCCAGTAGAACGAACACCGGGGAGCTGTTTTTT CASRTNTGELFF
TRBJ2-1 NA many TRBV7-2 TGTGCCAGCAGCTCGGACACTGAGCAGTTCTTC CASSSDTEQFF
TRBJ1-2 NA many TRBV5-6 TGTGCCAGCAGCTTGGGAGCGGCCTATGGCTACACCTTC CASSLGAAYGYTF
TRBJ2-3 NA few TRBV5-6 TGTGCCAGCAGCTTGGGGCTGACTAGCACAGATACGCAGTATTTT CASSLGLTSTDTQYF
TRBJ2-3 NA few TRBV4-3 TGCGCCAGCAGCTATAGTGCGTCAGATACGCAGTATTTT CASSYSASDTQYF
TRBJ2-2 NA NA TRBV11-2 TGTGCCAGCAGCTTAGCCTCGGCAGGTAGTGCCACCGGGGAGCTGTTTTTT CASSLASAGSATGELFF
TRBJ2-7 NA many TRBV2 TGTGCCAGCAGTGAAGGCGGTTACGAGCAGTACTTC CASSEGGYEQYF
TRBJ1-4 NA NA TRBV7-9 TGTGCCAGCAGCTTAGACTATGAAAAACTGTTTTTT CASSLDYEKLFF